What follows is one T cell receptor (beta chain) and its context. Its cognate antigen is unknown. This could be a read error, since a much larger clone is one nucleotide away. The source of the sample is a study of shared clonotypes between healthy human individuals. Assay: immunoSEQ multiplex PCR; the TCRdb copy retains only in-frame clones and omits some. The sample consists of some 660,000 clones, around three quarters of them appearing once. Each of the donors was a healthy adult who was HIV-negative and had not had a recent acute infection or vaccination. This CDR3 has 13 amino acids. Trimming took 0 bases from V and 1 from J, leaving 3 bases between them. The germline V gene has CDR1 MNHEY and CDR2 SVGAGI. Overall study results and limits: Rarefaction showed sorted-subset sequencing was incomplete despite large depth. Genetic and exposure-history diversity was limited by the small donor number.

The sequence was collected from a woman aged 25 to 45 in good health. Sequenced material: memory CD4+ T cells sorted from blood. The subset here: CD45RA-negative fraction. The chain uses TRBV6-5 and TRBJ1-1; D not certain. Written as DNA, the CDR3 is TGTGCCAGCAGTTACTCGGCGAACACTGAAGCTTTCTTT. Translating gives CASSYSANTEAFF.